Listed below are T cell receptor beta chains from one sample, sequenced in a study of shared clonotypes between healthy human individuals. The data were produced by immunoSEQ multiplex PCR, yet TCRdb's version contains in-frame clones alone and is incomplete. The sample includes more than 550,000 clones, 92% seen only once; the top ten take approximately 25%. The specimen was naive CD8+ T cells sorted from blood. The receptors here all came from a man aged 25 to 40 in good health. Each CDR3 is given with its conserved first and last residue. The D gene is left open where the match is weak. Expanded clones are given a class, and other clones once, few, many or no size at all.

cdr3_nt: TGTGCCAGCAGTTCAATAGTTAGCGGGAGGCCCTACGAGCAGTACTTC
cdr3_aa: CASSSIVSGRPYEQYF
clone_size: NA
d_call: TRBD2
v_call: TRBV27
j_call: TRBJ2-7

cdr3_nt: TGTGCCAGCTCGCTGGACAACTCCTACGAGCAGTACTTC
cdr3_aa: CASSLDNSYEQYF
clone_size: once
d_call: NA
v_call: TRBV27
j_call: TRBJ2-7

cdr3_nt: TGTGCCTGGGTTGTCACAGATACGCAGTATTTT
cdr3_aa: CAWVVTDTQYF
clone_size: once
d_call: NA
v_call: TRBV30
j_call: TRBJ2-3

cdr3_nt: TGTGCCAGTACCATGGGACTAGCAGGAGACTACGAGCAGTACTTC
cdr3_aa: CASTMGLAGDYEQYF
clone_size: NA
d_call: TRBD2
v_call: TRBV19
j_call: TRBJ2-7

cdr3_nt: TGTGCCAGCAGTTTGAGCGGGGATGAGCAGTTCTTC
cdr3_aa: CASSLSGDEQFF
clone_size: NA
d_call: TRBD2
v_call: TRBV6-5
j_call: TRBJ2-1

cdr3_nt: TGTGCCTGGAGTGTGGGTCCTAACACTGAAGCTTTCTTT
cdr3_aa: CAWSVGPNTEAFF
clone_size: NA
d_call: NA
v_call: TRBV30
j_call: TRBJ1-1

cdr3_nt: TGCGCCAGCAGCCTATGGACTAACAATGAGCAGTTCTTC
cdr3_aa: CASSLWTNNEQFF
clone_size: NA
d_call: NA
v_call: TRBV5-1
j_call: TRBJ2-1

cdr3_nt: TGTGCCAGCTCACCCCCGAGAGCGGGAGGGCCAGAGACCCAGTACTTC
cdr3_aa: CASSPPRAGGPETQYF
clone_size: once
d_call: TRBD2
v_call: TRBV18
j_call: TRBJ2-5

cdr3_nt: TGTGCCAGCAGTTTTTCACAGGGGGAGGAGACCTACGAGCAGTACTTC
cdr3_aa: CASSFSQGEETYEQYF
clone_size: NA
d_call: TRBD1
v_call: TRBV27
j_call: TRBJ2-7

cdr3_nt: TGTGCCAGCAGTCCCGGCGGGACCTACAATGAGCAGTTCTTC
cdr3_aa: CASSPGGTYNEQFF
clone_size: many
d_call: NA
v_call: TRBV6-4
j_call: TRBJ2-1

cdr3_nt: TGTGCCAGCAGCCCGCGCCAGAGCACAGATACGCAGTATTTT
cdr3_aa: CASSPRQSTDTQYF
clone_size: NA
d_call: NA
v_call: TRBV16
j_call: TRBJ2-3

cdr3_nt: TGTGCCAGCAGCGGCGGGGGGGAGTTGGTAGAGACCCAGTACTTC
cdr3_aa: CASSGGGELVETQYF
clone_size: few
d_call: TRBD2
v_call: TRBV9
j_call: TRBJ2-5

cdr3_nt: TGTGCCAGCAGCACCCACAGGGTTGGCTACACCTTC
cdr3_aa: CASSTHRVGYTF
clone_size: NA
d_call: NA
v_call: TRBV13
j_call: TRBJ1-2

cdr3_nt: TGTGCCAGCAGCGGGGAGGGGGGACCAAATGAAAAACTGTTTTTT
cdr3_aa: CASSGEGGPNEKLFF
clone_size: once
d_call: NA
v_call: TRBV5-4
j_call: TRBJ1-4

cdr3_nt: TGTGCCAGCAGCTCCTGGGGACTAGCGGGAAGGAATGAGCAGTTCTTC
cdr3_aa: CASSSWGLAGRNEQFF
clone_size: NA
d_call: TRBD2
v_call: TRBV7-6
j_call: TRBJ2-1

cdr3_nt: TGTGCCAGCAGTCACTTTAGCGGGAGGGATGCCTACGAGCAGTACTTC
cdr3_aa: CASSHFSGRDAYEQYF
clone_size: NA
d_call: TRBD2
v_call: TRBV28
j_call: TRBJ2-7

cdr3_nt: TGTGCCAGCAGCTTAACGGTAGCGGGAGGGCCTTTTGAGCAGTTCTTC
cdr3_aa: CASSLTVAGGPFEQFF
clone_size: NA
d_call: TRBD2
v_call: TRBV7-3
j_call: TRBJ2-1

cdr3_nt: TGTGCCAGCAGCTTAGTTGACCGGGAGGGTCAAGAGACCCAGTACTTC
cdr3_aa: CASSLVDREGQETQYF
clone_size: NA
d_call: TRBD2
v_call: TRBV7-9
j_call: TRBJ2-5

cdr3_nt: TGTGCCAGCAGGCCCCAGGGGGCTCCTGGAAACACCATATATTTT
cdr3_aa: CASRPQGAPGNTIYF
clone_size: NA
d_call: TRBD1
v_call: TRBV28
j_call: TRBJ1-3

cdr3_nt: TGTGCCAGCAGTCCCATGGACCGCTCCTACGAGCAGTACTTC
cdr3_aa: CASSPMDRSYEQYF
clone_size: NA
d_call: NA
v_call: TRBV6-6
j_call: TRBJ2-7

cdr3_nt: TGTGCCAGCAGTCCGACAGGGTGGGGTCAGCCCCAGCATTTT
cdr3_aa: CASSPTGWGQPQHF
clone_size: once
d_call: TRBD1
v_call: TRBV27
j_call: TRBJ1-5

cdr3_nt: TGCAGCGTTGAAGACGGAGGGATTACTGAAGCTTTCTTT
cdr3_aa: CSVEDGGITEAFF
clone_size: few
d_call: NA
v_call: TRBV29-1
j_call: TRBJ1-1

cdr3_nt: TGTGCCAGCACTGTCGAGACTACCATATACAATGAGCAGTTCTTC
cdr3_aa: CASTVETTIYNEQFF
clone_size: NA
d_call: NA
v_call: TRBV6-1
j_call: TRBJ2-1

cdr3_nt: TGTGCCAGCAGTTCCCTAGCGGGCCTGAGCTCCTACGAGCAGTACTTC
cdr3_aa: CASSSLAGLSSYEQYF
clone_size: NA
d_call: TRBD2
v_call: TRBV6-6
j_call: TRBJ2-7

cdr3_nt: TGCGCCAGCGCTTACGGCAATGAGCAGTTCTTC
cdr3_aa: CASAYGNEQFF
clone_size: NA
d_call: NA
v_call: TRBV5-1
j_call: TRBJ2-1

cdr3_nt: TGTGCCAGTAGTGGGCGAACAGGGGTGGAGACCCAGTACTTC
cdr3_aa: CASSGRTGVETQYF
clone_size: NA
d_call: TRBD1
v_call: TRBV19
j_call: TRBJ2-5

cdr3_nt: TGTGCCTGGAGTGGGGTAGCGGGAGACTACGAGCAGTACTTC
cdr3_aa: CAWSGVAGDYEQYF
clone_size: NA
d_call: TRBD2
v_call: TRBV30
j_call: TRBJ2-7

cdr3_nt: TGTGCCACCAGCAGAGATAGGGGGGTTCAAGAGACCCAGTACTTC
cdr3_aa: CATSRDRGVQETQYF
clone_size: NA
d_call: NA
v_call: TRBV15
j_call: TRBJ2-5

cdr3_nt: TGTGCCAGCAGCTTAGCGGGGGACCCTAATCAGCCCCAGCATTTT
cdr3_aa: CASSLAGDPNQPQHF
clone_size: NA
d_call: NA
v_call: TRBV7-9
j_call: TRBJ1-5

cdr3_nt: TGTGCCAGCAGCTTAGGCGGGAGGAATGAGCAGTTCTTC
cdr3_aa: CASSLGGRNEQFF
clone_size: NA
d_call: TRBD2
v_call: TRBV7-9
j_call: TRBJ2-1

cdr3_nt: TGTGCCAGCAGCCAACAGGGGAGGGCGGCTAATGAAAAACTGTTTTTT
cdr3_aa: CASSQQGRAANEKLFF
clone_size: NA
d_call: TRBD1
v_call: TRBV13
j_call: TRBJ1-4

cdr3_nt: TGTGCCATCAGTGATGCAATGGACGAGCAGTACTTC
cdr3_aa: CAISDAMDEQYF
clone_size: NA
d_call: NA
v_call: TRBV10-3
j_call: TRBJ2-7

cdr3_nt: TGCAGCGTTGTATGGGGGACGAACACTGAAGCTTTCTTT
cdr3_aa: CSVVWGTNTEAFF
clone_size: NA
d_call: NA
v_call: TRBV29-1
j_call: TRBJ1-1

cdr3_nt: TGTGCCAGCAGCTCCACCGGGACGGGAGGGGAGCCCCAGCATTTT
cdr3_aa: CASSSTGTGGEPQHF
clone_size: NA
d_call: NA
v_call: TRBV11-2
j_call: TRBJ1-5

cdr3_nt: TGTGCTAGCAGCTTATCACTAGCGGGGGATTACAATGAGCAGTTCTTC
cdr3_aa: CASSLSLAGDYNEQFF
clone_size: NA
d_call: TRBD2
v_call: TRBV7-7
j_call: TRBJ2-1

cdr3_nt: TGTGCCGTAAAGGGGACGCGCTTCGGAGAGCAGTACTTC
cdr3_aa: CAVKGTRFGEQYF
clone_size: NA
d_call: NA
v_call: TRBV27
j_call: TRBJ2-7

cdr3_nt: TGTGCCAGCAGCTTAGGGTCCAGTGCAGGGGAAGATACGCAGTATTTT
cdr3_aa: CASSLGSSAGEDTQYF
clone_size: NA
d_call: NA
v_call: TRBV11-3
j_call: TRBJ2-3

cdr3_nt: TGCGCCAGCAGCGCACAGCGGACCGGGGAGCTGTTTTTT
cdr3_aa: CASSAQRTGELFF
clone_size: once
d_call: NA
v_call: TRBV4-1
j_call: TRBJ2-2

cdr3_nt: TGTGCCAGCAGTTGGGGGACTAGCGGGAGTGGATCCTACAATGAGCAGTTCTTC
cdr3_aa: CASSWGTSGSGSYNEQFF
clone_size: NA
d_call: TRBD2
v_call: TRBV27
j_call: TRBJ2-1

cdr3_nt: TGTGCCAGCAGCCAAAATAGATACGAGCAGTACTTC
cdr3_aa: CASSQNRYEQYF
clone_size: NA
d_call: NA
v_call: TRBV14
j_call: TRBJ2-7

cdr3_nt: TGTGCCAGCAGTGCTCGGACAGGGGGCTATGAAAAACTGTTTTTT
cdr3_aa: CASSARTGGYEKLFF
clone_size: NA
d_call: TRBD1
v_call: TRBV25-1
j_call: TRBJ1-4

cdr3_nt: TGTGCCAGCAGTTACTATCGCAGGGGTCATTATGGCTACACCTTC
cdr3_aa: CASSYYRRGHYGYTF
clone_size: NA
d_call: NA
v_call: TRBV6-5
j_call: TRBJ1-2

cdr3_nt: TGTGCCAGCAGTTTAAGCGGGAGGGCCCGGGAGCAGTTCTTC
cdr3_aa: CASSLSGRAREQFF
clone_size: NA
d_call: TRBD2
v_call: TRBV27
j_call: TRBJ2-1